This paragraph covers one T cell receptor (beta chain) sequence. As yet, its antigen is unknown. Some clones are missing from TCRdb's copy, which holds only in-frame ones; the method was immunoSEQ multiplex PCR. The table lists some 59,000 clones, about 79% of them singletons, with about 2.4% in the top ten. The data originate from a study of OX40 agonist ivuxolimab in advanced cancers. In the study overall: As their treatment, patients were administered ivuxolimab, an agonistic anti-OX40 (CD134) antibody. General study findings and limits: Among some nonresponders, normalized T-cell clonal expansion was also low. Among T cells, CD8+ cells averaged more expanded clones than CD4+ cells.

Germline assignment: CDR1 SGHRS and CDR2 YFSETQ. The CDR3 runs 16 residues. V was pared by 4 bases and J by 0 bases, with 5 bases of the junction left unmatched. The chain carries TRBV5-1 and TRBJ1-4; 8 bases are a match to TRBD1. This receptor was identified in an adult with an advanced solid tumor such as melanoma, head and neck, liver or kidney cancer. The material was CD4+ or CD8+ T cells sorted from blood, obtained in a trial of the OX40 agonist ivuxolimab. CDR3 loop: CASSPDRAATNEKLFF. In nucleotides, the CDR3 is TGCGCCAGCAGCCCGGACAGGGCCGCAACTAATGAAAAACTGTTTTTT.